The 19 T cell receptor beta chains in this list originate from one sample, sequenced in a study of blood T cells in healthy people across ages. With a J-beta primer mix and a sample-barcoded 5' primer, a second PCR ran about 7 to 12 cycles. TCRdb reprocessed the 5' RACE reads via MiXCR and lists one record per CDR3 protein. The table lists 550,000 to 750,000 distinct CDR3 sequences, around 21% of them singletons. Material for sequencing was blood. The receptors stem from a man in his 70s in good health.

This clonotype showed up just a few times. DNA of the CDR3: TGCAGCGTTGAAGAGGCCAGGGGCTACGAGCAGTACTTC. As protein: CSVEEARGYEQYF. The chain couples TRBV29-1 to TRBJ2-7; weak D call: TRBD1 (6 bases). Germline V gene data show CDR1 as SQVTM and CDR2 as ANQGSEA. CDR3 length equals 13 residues. The V end was cut by 0 bases, the J end by 3 bases, with 9 bases between.

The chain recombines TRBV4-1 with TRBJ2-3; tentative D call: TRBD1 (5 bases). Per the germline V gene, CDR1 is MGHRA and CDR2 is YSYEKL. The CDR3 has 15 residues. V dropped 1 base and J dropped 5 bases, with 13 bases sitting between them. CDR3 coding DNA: TGCGCCAGCAGCCAAGGCGGCAGGGATATAGATACGCAGTATTTT. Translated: CASSQGGRDIDTQYF.

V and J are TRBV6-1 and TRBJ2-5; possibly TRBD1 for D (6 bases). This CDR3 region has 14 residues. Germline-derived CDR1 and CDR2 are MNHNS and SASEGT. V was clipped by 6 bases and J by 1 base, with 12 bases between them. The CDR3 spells CASSARDIQETQYF. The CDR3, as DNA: TGTGCCAGCAGCGCCCGGGACATCCAAGAGACCCAGTACTTC.

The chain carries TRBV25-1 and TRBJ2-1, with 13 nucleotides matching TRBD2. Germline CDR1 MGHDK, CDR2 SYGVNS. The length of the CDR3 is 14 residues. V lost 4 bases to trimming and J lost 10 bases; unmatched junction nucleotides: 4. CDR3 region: CASSVGLAGLEQFF. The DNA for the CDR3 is TGTGCCAGCAGTGTGGGACTAGCGGGATTAGAGCAGTTCTTC.

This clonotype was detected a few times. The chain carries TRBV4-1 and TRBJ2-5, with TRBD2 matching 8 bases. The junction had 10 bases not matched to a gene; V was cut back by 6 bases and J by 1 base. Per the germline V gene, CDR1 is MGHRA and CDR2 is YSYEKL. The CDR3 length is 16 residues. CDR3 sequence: CASSRSGGRGQETQYF. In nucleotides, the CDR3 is TGCGCCAGCAGTCGAAGCGGGGGTCGGGGCCAAGAGACCCAGTACTTC.

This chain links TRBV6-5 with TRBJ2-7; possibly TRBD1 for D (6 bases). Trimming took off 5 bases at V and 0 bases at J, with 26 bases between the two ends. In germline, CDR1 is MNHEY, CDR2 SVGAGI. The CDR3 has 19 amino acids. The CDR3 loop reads CASSNPGQGILSNSYEQYF. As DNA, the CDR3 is TGTGCCAGCAGTAACCCGGGGCAGGGGATTCTCTCCAACTCCTACGAGCAGTACTTC.

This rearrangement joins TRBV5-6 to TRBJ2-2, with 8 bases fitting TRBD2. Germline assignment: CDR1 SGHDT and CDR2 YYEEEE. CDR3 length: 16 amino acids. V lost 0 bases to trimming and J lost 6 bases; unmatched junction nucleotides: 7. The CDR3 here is CASSLERVAGPGELFF. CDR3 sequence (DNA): TGTGCCAGCAGCTTGGAGAGGGTAGCGGGACCCGGGGAGCTGTTTTTT.

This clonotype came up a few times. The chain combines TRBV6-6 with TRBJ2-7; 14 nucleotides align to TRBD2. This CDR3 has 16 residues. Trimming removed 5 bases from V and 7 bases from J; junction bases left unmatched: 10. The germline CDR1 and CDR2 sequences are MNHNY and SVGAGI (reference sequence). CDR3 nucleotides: TGTGCCAGCAGTCCCCCCGGGACTAGCGGGAGTAGAGAGCAGTACTTC. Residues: CASSPPGTSGSREQYF.

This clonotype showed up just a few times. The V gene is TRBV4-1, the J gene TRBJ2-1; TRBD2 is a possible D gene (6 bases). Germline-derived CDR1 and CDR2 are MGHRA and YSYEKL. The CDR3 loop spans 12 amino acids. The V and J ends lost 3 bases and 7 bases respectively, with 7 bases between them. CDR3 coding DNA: TGCGCCAGCAGCCAGACTAGTAATGAGCAGTTCTTC. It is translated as CASSQTSNEQFF.

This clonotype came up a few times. This CDR3 reads CASSPHRNGGRALDGELFF. CDR3 bases: TGTGCCAGCAGCCCGCATAGGAATGGTGGGAGGGCCCTGGACGGGGAGCTGTTTTTT. The chain is built from TRBV9 and TRBJ2-2; 7 bases are a match to TRBD2. CDR1 SGDLS and CDR2 YYNGEE come from the germline V gene. J gave up 7 bases and V 4 bases, and 22 bases lay outside the gene matches. CDR3 size: 19 residues.

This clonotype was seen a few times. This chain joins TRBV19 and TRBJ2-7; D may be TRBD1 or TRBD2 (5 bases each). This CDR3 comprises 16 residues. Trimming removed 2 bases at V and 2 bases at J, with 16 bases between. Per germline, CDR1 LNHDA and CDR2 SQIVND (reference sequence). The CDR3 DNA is TGTGCCAGTAGTATACATCAGGGAGAAGGGCCCTACGAGCAGTACTTC. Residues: CASSIHQGEGPYEQYF.

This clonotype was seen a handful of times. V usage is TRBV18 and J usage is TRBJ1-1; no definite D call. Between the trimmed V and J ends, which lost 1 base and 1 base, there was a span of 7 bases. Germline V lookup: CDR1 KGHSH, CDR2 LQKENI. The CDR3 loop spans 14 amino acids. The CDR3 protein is CASSPLRGNTEAFF. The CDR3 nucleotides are TGTGCCAGCTCACCACTTCGGGGGAACACTGAAGCTTTCTTT. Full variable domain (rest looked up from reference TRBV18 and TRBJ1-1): NAGVMQNPRHLVRRRGQEARLRCSPMKGHSHVYWYRQLPEEGLKFMVYLQKENIIDESGMPKERFSAEFPKEGPSILRIQQVVRGDSAAYFCASSPLRGNTEAFFGQGTRLTVV.

In DNA, the CDR3 is TGTGCCAGCAGTGAATCGGGAGGGTGGGATGAGCAGTTCTTC. It translates to CASSESGGWDEQFF. The chain carries TRBV2 and TRBJ2-5; 8 bases fit TRBD2. The J call may be mistaken, given a closer DNA end match to TRBJ2-1. The CDR3 consists of 14 residues. Germline CDR1 reads SNHLY; CDR2 reads FYNNEI.

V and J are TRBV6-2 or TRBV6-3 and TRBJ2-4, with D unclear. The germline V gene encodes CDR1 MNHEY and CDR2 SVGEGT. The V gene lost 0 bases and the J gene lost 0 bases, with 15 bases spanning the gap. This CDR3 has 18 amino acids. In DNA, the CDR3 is TGTGCCAGCAGTTACTCCCTGGCAGGCGGCTTAGCCAAAAACATTCAGTACTTC. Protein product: CASSYSLAGGLAKNIQYF.

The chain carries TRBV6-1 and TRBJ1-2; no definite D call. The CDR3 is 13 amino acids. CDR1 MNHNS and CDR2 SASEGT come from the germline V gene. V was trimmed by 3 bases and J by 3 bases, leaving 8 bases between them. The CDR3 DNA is TGTGCCAGCAGTGAGTTCCCGTACTATGGCTACACCTTC. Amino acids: CASSEFPYYGYTF.

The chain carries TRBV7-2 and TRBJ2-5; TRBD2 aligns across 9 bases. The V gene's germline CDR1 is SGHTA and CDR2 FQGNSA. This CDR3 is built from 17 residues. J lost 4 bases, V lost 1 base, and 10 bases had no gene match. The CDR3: CASSLVLAGGPGETQYF. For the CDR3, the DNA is TGTGCCAGCAGCTTAGTACTCGCGGGAGGGCCAGGAGAGACCCAGTACTTC.

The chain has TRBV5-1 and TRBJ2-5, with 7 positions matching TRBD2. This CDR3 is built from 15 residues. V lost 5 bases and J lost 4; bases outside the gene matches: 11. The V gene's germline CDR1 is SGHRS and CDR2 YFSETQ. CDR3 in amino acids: CASRIGGTGTETQYF. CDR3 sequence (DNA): TGCGCCAGCAGAATCGGGGGGACGGGGACAGAGACCCAGTACTTC.

CDR3 region: CASSNLERANEQYF. In nucleotides, the CDR3 is TGTGCCAGCAGTAACCTTGAGCGGGCTAACGAGCAGTACTTC. V is TRBV12-3 or TRBV12-4 and J is TRBJ2-7; D is perhaps TRBD2 (6 bases). V shed 5 bases and J shed 5 bases, with 16 bases lying between them. This CDR3 has 14 amino acids.

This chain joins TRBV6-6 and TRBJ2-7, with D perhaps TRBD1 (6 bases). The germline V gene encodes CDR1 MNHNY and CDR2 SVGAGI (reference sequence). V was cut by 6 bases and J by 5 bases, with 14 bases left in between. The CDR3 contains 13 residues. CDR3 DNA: TGTGCCAGCAGCTATAAGGACAGCCACGAGCAGTACTTC. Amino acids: CASSYKDSHEQYF.